These 5 T cell receptor beta chains were sequenced from one sample in a study of identical twins. TCRdb redid the calling of the 5' RACE reads with MiXCR, one entry per CDR3 protein. The data show about 470,000 distinct CDR3 sequences, with less than 25% seen just once and around 3% held by the top ten. The same specimen was also included in a second study, on T cells expressing NK-cell markers.

Sequencing was carried out using CD4+ T cells sorted from blood. The receptors stem from a woman between 18 and 30 years old in good health.

This clonotype turned up a few times. The chain carries TRBV6-1 and TRBJ2-7, with a possible D match to TRBD1 (6 bases). CDR3 length: 16 residues. V was clipped by 8 bases and J by 1 base, with 21 bases between them. Germline V gene sequence: CDR1 MNHNS, CDR2 SASEGT. The CDR3 loop reads CASGLTGQGPSYEQYF. As DNA, the CDR3 is TGTGCCAGCGGGTTAACAGGGCAGGGGCCTTCCTACGAGCAGTACTTC.

A few counts support this clonotype. The chain has TRBV6-2 or TRBV6-3 and TRBJ1-2; perhaps TRBD1 as D (5 bases). V lost 7 bases and J 5 bases, leaving 8 bases between the germline ends. This CDR3 comprises 11 residues. Looked up from germline, CDR1 is MNHEY and CDR2 is SVGEGT. CDR3 coding DNA: TGTGCCAGCACCGCAGGGTATGGCTACACCTTC. It translates to CASTAGYGYTF.

This clonotype appeared a few times. A much larger clone sits a single nucleotide away, making a read error possible. The V gene is TRBV7-2, the J gene TRBJ1-1, with TRBD1 identical over 7 bases. The CDR3 has 13 amino acids. The germline V gene encodes CDR1 SGHTA and CDR2 FQGNSA. J was trimmed by 5 bases and V by 3 bases; bases with no gene match: 3. Here the CDR3 reads CASSFDRATEAFF. CDR3 bases: TGTGCCAGCAGCTTCGACAGGGCGACTGAAGCTTTCTTT.

This clonotype has only a few counts. V usage is TRBV7-9 and J usage is TRBJ2-5; weak D call: TRBD1 (6 bases). The CDR3 consists of 15 residues. Trimming took 3 bases from V and 7 from J, leaving 18 bases between them. The germline V gene encodes CDR1 SEHNR and CDR2 FQNEAQ (reference sequence). The CDR3 DNA reads as TGTGCCAGCAGCTTCTGGTTAAATTTGGGGGCGACCCAGTACTTC. Its translation is CASSFWLNLGATQYF. The variable domain in full, with the rest retrieved from reference TRBV7-9 and TRBJ2-5, is DTGVSQNPRHKITKRGQNVTFRCDPISEHNRLYWYRQTLGQGPEFLTYFQNEAQLEKSRLLSDRFSAERPKGSFSTLEIQRTEQGDSAMYLCASSFWLNLGATQYFGPGTRLLVL.

This clonotype has more than one count but fewer than ten. The chain is built from TRBV11-2 and TRBJ1-1, with D perhaps matching TRBD1 (5 bases). The length of the CDR3 is 13 residues. V lost 4 bases to trimming and J lost 6 bases, with 12 bases between them. The germline gives CDR1 SGHAT, CDR2 FQNNGV. The CDR3 DNA is TGTGCCAGCAGCTCCAGGGATTTGTCTGAAGCTTTCTTT. Protein sequence: CASSSRDLSEAFF.